This TCR beta chain was observed in a study of CD8 T cells in Susac syndrome (dated by TCRdb to about 2019). Turning to the overall study: The study used repertoire sequencing to test whether antigen drove CD8+ T cell activation and differentiation in Susac syndrome. Clonality of the CD8+ T cell repertoire was compared between over ten healthy donors, about 14 Susac syndrome patients and under 19 multiple sclerosis patients.

The investigation overall reported the following: The number of individuals in the TCR sequencing and HLA analysis was recognized as being relatively small.

Comments on this clonotype: The target of this receptor is not known. Per-base qualities were not stored, and no clone one base away is much larger.

High-throughput TCR beta sequencing profiled peripheral blood CD8+ and CD4+ T cells from healthy donors, Susac syndrome patients and multiple sclerosis patients. The multiple sclerosis controls were treatment-naive patients whose relapsing-remitting disease, either stable or active, fulfilled the revised McDonald criteria. Bulk CD8+ and CD4+ T cells were purified magnetically by negative isolation, whereas CD8+ TEMRA cells were enriched by FACS. Blood was collected in EDTA tubes and processed within 24 hours, with PBMCs isolated through density gradient centrifugation. PBMCs destined for TCR sequencing were cryopreserved in liquid nitrogen and later thawed in a 37 °C water bath. The sorted or isolated CD4+, CD8+ and CD8+ TEMRA cells had a purity of 90% or higher. CDR1 and CDR2 are drawn from the germline V gene (reference sequence): SEHNR, FQNEAQ. The junction shows trimming of 7 bases on V and 5 bases on J, and the gene matches do not reach 14 bases of it. The CDR3, from cysteine to phenylalanine, totals 15 residues. The CDR3 DNA has 45 bases and is translated from base 1.

RNA was extracted using the RNeasy kit, and roughly 0.5 to 1 microgram was reverse transcribed with random hexamers. The immunoSEQ multiplex PCR assay, covering 54 Vbeta and 13 Jbeta segments, was used to amplify TCR beta CDR3 regions. PCR amplification bias was corrected by using a synthetic template baseline for primer optimization and computational correction. The study's processing was this. Only productive sequences were kept, with reads annotated to V, D and J genes according to IMGT and analyzed in immunoSEQ Analyzer. To calculate clonality, Shannon entropy was normalized by log2 of the number of productive unique sequences and then subtracted from one. For each patient and control, public and private clones were evaluated among the 100 most prevalent clones. A clone was defined as Susac-specific if it was absent from the healthy and MS cohorts, from over a thousand published viral clones and from other ImmuneACCESS disease sequences. Starting from the raw public reads, TCRdb applied fastp trimming at Q25, assembled clones with MiXCR and retained in-frame beta chains. Identical CDR3 proteins give one entry, which carries the most common genes and DNA. These V and J calls rely on TCRdb rather than the paper's analysis. For this sample the table gives under 550,000 distinct CDR3 sequences, of which approximately 85% were detected only once. Approximately 0.12% of the sample lies in the top ten.

The sequenced sample consisted of CD8+ T cells from PBMCs. The rearrangement combines TRBV7-9 with TRBJ2-7, and 7 junctional nucleotides match TRBD1. This TCR was recovered from a human donor with multiple sclerosis. The nucleotide sequence reads as follows: TGTGCCAGCAATCGCAGGACAGGTCCGGGTAACGAGCAGTACTTC. Its protein product is CASNRRTGPGNEQYF.